The next 30 T cell receptor beta chains were all read from a single sample in a study of CD8+CD57+ T cells in acquired aplastic anemia. Investigators profiled TCR beta VDJ and CDR3 from genomic DNA template. TCRdb itself ran the reads through MiXCR, one entry per CDR3 protein. The sample has about half a million distinct CDR3 sequences, about a third seen once. The patients chosen for sequencing had shown expansion of CD8+CD57+ cells (detected by flow cytometry). The sequencing input was sorted CD4+, CD8+, or CD8+CD57+ T cells (not recorded which) from PBMCs. These receptors were obtained from a human donor with aplastic anemia.

This clonotype has more than one count but fewer than ten. The rearrangement uses TRBV5-1 and TRBJ2-2; a weak D match, TRBD1 (5 bases). V was cut by 4 bases and J by 3 bases, with 13 bases left in between. The CDR3 loop spans 15 amino acids. CDR1 SGHRS and CDR2 YFSETQ come from the germline V gene. The CDR3: CASSGAAADTGELFF. In DNA form, the CDR3 reads TGCGCCAGCAGCGGGGCGGCGGCAGACACCGGGGAGCTGTTTTTT.

This clonotype was picked up many times. The chain links TRBV19 to TRBJ1-6; 9 bases fit TRBD1. The germline V gene has CDR1 LNHDA and CDR2 SQIVND (reference sequence). The CDR3 contains 15 residues. V gave up 1 base and J gave up 9 bases; unmatched junction bases: 4. Written as DNA, the CDR3 is TGTGCCAGTAGTATAGGCGGGACAGGGCGTTCACCCCTCCACTTT. Its translation is CASSIGGTGRSPLHF.

This clonotype was recorded at least ten times. The rearrangement joins TRBV4-1 to TRBJ1-2; no reliable D call. The CDR3 sequence is 13 residues long. The germline CDR1 and CDR2 sequences are MGHRA and YSYEKL. V was clipped by 1 base and J by 6 bases, with 9 bases between them. The CDR3 loop is CASSQVREDGYTF. The CDR3, as DNA: TGCGCCAGCAGCCAAGTGAGGGAGGATGGCTACACCTTC.

This clonotype was counted a single time. The V call is TRBV27, the J call TRBJ1-5; 12 nucleotides line up with TRBD1. The CDR3 sequence is 15 residues long. The ends lost 5 bases at V and 7 bases at J; junction bases unmatched: 6. Germline V gene sequence: CDR1 MNHEY, CDR2 SMNVEV (reference sequence). CDR3 bases: TGTGCCAGCAGTATGGGGACAGGGGGCGGACAGCCCCAGCATTTT. Translated: CASSMGTGGGQPQHF.

This chain connects TRBV29-1 to TRBJ2-1; 10 positions match TRBD2. This CDR3 comprises 13 residues. V shed 7 bases, J shed 9 bases, and the junction held 9 bases outside the gene matches. The germline V gene has CDR1 SQVTM and CDR2 ANQGSEA. The CDR3 here is CSGLAGALGEQFF. The CDR3 nucleotides are TGCAGCGGGCTAGCGGGAGCGTTGGGTGAGCAGTTCTTC.

As regards this clonotype: At one end the junction does not follow the germline gene, possibly because of a read error. The chain couples TRBV7-9 to TRBJ1-1; D gene ambiguous. Germline values: CDR1 SEHNR, CDR2 FQNEAQ (reference sequence). The CDR3 is 12 residues long. The CDR3: CASNLKSTEAFF. CDR3 bases: TGTGCCAGCAACTTAAAGAGCACTGAAGCTTTCTTT.

This rearrangement joins TRBV29-1 to TRBJ1-2; D is undetermined. Looked up from germline, CDR1 is SQVTM and CDR2 is ANQGSEA. This CDR3 has 9 amino acids. V dropped 7 bases and J dropped 7 bases, with 7 bases sitting between them. The CDR3 sequence is CSGEVGYTF. In DNA form, the CDR3 reads TGCAGCGGGGAGGTTGGCTACACCTTC.

The chain is built from TRBV19 and TRBJ2-2; 11 bases map to TRBD2. This CDR3 spans 17 amino acids. Trimming at V came to 5 bases and at J to 0 bases, leaving 5 bases not matched to a gene. Germline V gene data show CDR1 as LNHDA and CDR2 as SQIVND (reference sequence). CDR3 in amino acids: CASSPGLAGPNTGELFF. The CDR3 DNA sequence: TGTGCCAGTAGTCCAGGACTAGCGGGCCCGAACACCGGGGAGCTGTTTTTT.

This clonotype was picked up a small number of times. V and J are TRBV6-1 and TRBJ1-5; tentatively, D is TRBD1 (5 bases). Germline V CDR1 and CDR2: MNHNS, SASEGT. Trimming stripped 6 bases from V and 0 bases from J, with 12 bases between. This CDR3 has 15 residues. The DNA of the CDR3 is TGTGCCAGCAGGACAGCGCAGTATAGCAATCAGCCCCAGCATTTT. It encodes CASRTAQYSNQPQHF.

In the case of this clonotype: Germline and junction disagree at one end, which may indicate a read error. The V gene is TRBV10-3, the J gene TRBJ2-1; 9 nucleotides line up with TRBD2. This CDR3 has 16 amino acids. CDR1 ENHRY and CDR2 SYGVKD come from the germline V gene. In DNA form, the CDR3 reads TGTGCCAGCAGTGAAACCAGCGGGGGGTTTTACAATGAGCAGTTCTTC. Residues: CASSETSGGFYNEQFF.

The chain couples TRBV7-2 to TRBJ1-1; TRBD1 matches 7 bases. The CDR3 is made up of 15 amino acids. Germline V lookup: CDR1 SGHTA, CDR2 FQGNSA. After removal of 5 bases from V and 0 bases from J, the junction contained 6 bases not matched to a gene. As DNA, the CDR3 is TGTGCCAGCAGCCCCAAGACAGGGTTGAACACTGAAGCTTTCTTT. Translating gives CASSPKTGLNTEAFF.

This clonotype was observed a few times. J is TRBJ2-7 and V is TRBV2; 11 nucleotides line up with TRBD1. CDR1 and CDR2 (germline): SNHLY, FYNNEI. The CDR3 runs to 14 residues. The V segment lost 7 bases and the J segment 5 bases; nucleotides outside the gene matches: 7. This chain's CDR3 is CASTLGQGVDEQYF. Here the CDR3 DNA reads TGTGCCAGCACCTTGGGACAGGGGGTCGACGAGCAGTACTTC. Full variable domain (rest looked up from reference TRBV2 and TRBJ2-7): EPEVTQTPSHQVTQMGQEVILRCVPISNHLYFYWYRQILGQKVEFLVSFYNNEISEKSEIFDDQFSVERPDGSNFTLKIRSTKLEDSAMYFCASTLGQGVDEQYFGPGTRLTVT.

On this clonotype: A read error may be the cause here, since a much bigger clone is one base away. The chain recombines TRBV19 with TRBJ1-5; D is uncertain. CDR3 length: 15 amino acids. The V and J ends lost 5 bases and 5 bases respectively, with 16 bases between them. Germline V gives CDR1 LNHDA, CDR2 SQIVND (reference sequence). The CDR3 reads CASSPLMNSDQPQHF. The DNA for the CDR3 is TGTGCCAGTAGTCCCCTGATGAACAGCGATCAGCCCCAGCATTTT.

This clonotype was recorded a few times. The chain joins TRBV6-1 to TRBJ1-5, with unresolved D. Looked up from germline, CDR1 is MNHNS and CDR2 is SASEGT. V was pared by 1 base and J by 1 base, with 5 bases between. The CDR3 is 14 amino acids. The CDR3 DNA is TGTGCCAGCAGTGAAGTTGTAAGCAATCAGCCCCAGCATTTT. Its protein product is CASSEVVSNQPQHF.

This clonotype was seen many times. This chain connects TRBV29-1 to TRBJ1-1; the D is unclear. Germline values: CDR1 SQVTM, CDR2 ANQGSEA. The CDR3 totals 14 residues. V was cut by 4 bases and J by 4 bases, with 16 bases left in between. Written as DNA, the CDR3 is TGCAGCGTTGGCCCTAAGATGGGGATCACTGAAGCTTTCTTT. The encoded protein is CSVGPKMGITEAFF.

The rearrangement uses TRBV19 and TRBJ1-5; D ambiguous. The V end was cut by 0 bases, the J end by 3 bases, with 3 bases between. Germline V gene lookup returns CDR1 LNHDA and CDR2 SQIVND (reference sequence). The CDR3 is made up of 13 amino acids. CDR3 in amino acids: CASSIEVNQPQHF. CDR3 bases: TGTGCCAGTAGTATAGAGGTCAATCAGCCCCAGCATTTT.

This clonotype was seen at least ten times. The V and J genes are TRBV7-9 and TRBJ1-3; 7 nucleotides match TRBD1. Germline CDR1 reads SEHNR; CDR2 reads FQNEAQ (reference sequence). V lost 7 bases, J lost 0 bases, and 3 bases stayed unmatched. This CDR3 has 14 amino acids. The CDR3 protein is CASNNRGSGNTIYF. In nucleotides, the CDR3 is TGTGCCAGCAACAACAGGGGCTCTGGAAACACCATATATTTT.

To note about this clonotype: The conserved phenylalanine or tryptophan normally closing the CDR3 is absent here, so this likely arose from a read error. The chain employs TRBV4-3 and TRBJ2-5; D gene unclear. The ends were cut back, 0 bases at V and 7 bases at J, with 9 bases in the middle. Germline CDR1 LGHNA, CDR2 YSLEER. CDR3 length equals 13 residues. The chain's CDR3 is CASSQELVRTQYL. The DNA of the CDR3 is TGCGCCAGCAGCCAAGAGCTAGTACGGACCCAGTACCTC.

The rearrangement uses TRBV6-1 and TRBJ1-2, with D possibly being TRBD1 (5 bases). This CDR3 contains 15 residues. CDR1 is MNHNS, CDR2 SASEGT, per germline. The V end lost 4 bases, the J end lost 0 bases, and 12 bases lay between the germline ends. The CDR3 loop reads CASSATRGPNYGYTF. The CDR3 coding sequence is TGTGCCAGCAGTGCCACGCGGGGCCCTAACTATGGCTACACCTTC.

A few counts support this clonotype. The genes are TRBV4-1 and TRBJ2-7; D remains ambiguous. This CDR3 is 13 amino acids long. Trimming left V 3 bases short and J 3 bases short, with 9 bases between. Germline CDR1 MGHRA, CDR2 YSYEKL. In nucleotides, the CDR3 is TGCGCCAGCAGCCAGACCAGCCACTACGAGCAGTACTTC. Amino acids: CASSQTSHYEQYF.

The gene calls are TRBV6-5 and TRBJ1-5; weak D call: TRBD1 (6 bases). There are 14 residues in the CDR3. Germline V CDR1 and CDR2: MNHEY, SVGAGI. V was trimmed by 4 bases and J by 5 bases, leaving 12 bases between them. The CDR3 region is CASSFSDRYQPQHF. The CDR3 bases are TGTGCCAGCAGTTTCTCGGACAGATATCAGCCCCAGCATTTT.

The chain combines TRBV5-5 with TRBJ2-2; 8 bases agree with TRBD2. V shed 3 bases, J shed 6 bases, and the junction held 7 bases outside the gene matches. The germline gives CDR1 SGHKS, CDR2 YYEKEE (reference sequence). The CDR3 has 15 residues. DNA for the CDR3: TGTGCCAGCAGCTCCCGGGGCGGGGGGTCCGGGGAGCTGTTTTTT. Amino acid sequence: CASSSRGGGSGELFF.

The chain has TRBV7-9 and TRBJ2-7; D remains unclear. The CDR3 runs to 14 residues. V dropped 6 bases and J dropped 2 bases, with 14 bases sitting between them. The V gene's germline CDR1 is SEHNR and CDR2 FQNEAQ (reference sequence). The CDR3 region is CASSLTRAPYEQYF. DNA of the CDR3: TGTGCCAGCAGTTTGACTCGAGCCCCCTACGAGCAGTACTTC. Based on the CDR3 plus reference TRBV7-9 and TRBJ2-7, the full variable domain is DTGVSQNPRHKITKRGQNVTFRCDPISEHNRLYWYRQTLGQGPEFLTYFQNEAQLEKSRLLSDRFSAERPKGSFSTLEIQRTEQGDSAMYLCASSLTRAPYEQYFGPGTRLTVT.

The chain has TRBV7-9 and TRBJ1-2; maybe TRBD1 (5 bases). In germline, CDR1 is SEHNR, CDR2 FQNEAQ (reference sequence). The CDR3 length is 17 residues. Trimming cost V 5 bases and J 6 bases, with 25 bases left between them. The CDR3 here is CASSPWAVRDPGHGYTF. Here the CDR3 DNA reads TGTGCCAGCAGCCCCTGGGCGGTCAGGGACCCGGGTCATGGCTACACCTTC.

This clonotype occurred a few times. This rearrangement joins TRBV5-1 to TRBJ1-1; D gene unclear. The CDR3 covers 14 residues. The V end lost 2 bases, the J end lost 0 bases, and 8 bases lay between the germline ends. Germline CDR1 is SGHRS and CDR2 is YFSETQ. The CDR3 sequence: CASSFGPLNTEAFF. CDR3 sequence (DNA): TGCGCCAGCAGCTTCGGACCTTTGAACACTGAAGCTTTCTTT.

This clonotype was detected ten times or more. V usage is TRBV2 and J usage is TRBJ1-3; TRBD1 matches 7 bases. CDR1 and CDR2 from the germline V gene are SNHLY and FYNNEI. The junction had 9 bases not matched to a gene; V was cut back by 7 bases and J by 0 bases. This CDR3 has 16 residues. CDR3 protein: CASKKTGLNSGNTIYF. The CDR3 DNA is TGTGCCAGCAAGAAGACAGGGCTCAACTCTGGAAACACCATATATTTT.

There are many counts of this clonotype. This sequence joins TRBV19 and TRBJ2-3, with D unresolved. Germline values: CDR1 LNHDA, CDR2 SQIVND (reference sequence). Trimming removed 3 bases from V and 0 bases from J, with 7 bases in between. This CDR3 region has 14 residues. The CDR3 here is CASSIHSSTDTQYF. For the CDR3, the DNA is TGTGCCAGTAGTATCCACAGTAGCACAGATACGCAGTATTTT.

This clonotype has more than one count but fewer than ten. The V call is TRBV7-9, the J call TRBJ2-1; D is uncertain. With 6 bases removed from V and 5 bases from J, the gap between germline ends came to 17 bases. The CDR3 is 15 amino acids. CDR1 SEHNR and CDR2 FQNEAQ come from the germline V gene (reference sequence). CDR3 coding DNA: TGTGCCAGCAGACTCTCACGGTCTGGGGACAATGAGCAGTTCTTC. As protein: CASRLSRSGDNEQFF.

This clonotype has a handful of counts. This rearrangement joins TRBV25-1 to TRBJ2-5; 9 nucleotides match TRBD1. The DNA end is more similar to TRBJ2-4, so the J call may be wrong. The CDR3 is 16 amino acids. The germline V gene encodes CDR1 MGHDK and CDR2 SYGVNS. CDR3 coding DNA: TGTGCCAGCAGTGCTACAGGGGGCGGAACCAAAAACATTCAGTACTTC. This codes for CASSATGGGTKNIQYF.

This clonotype was counted ten times or more. J is TRBJ2-7 and V is TRBV2; tentatively, D is TRBD1 or TRBD2 (5 bases each). The CDR3 loop spans 15 amino acids. Deletions cut 6 bases from V and 5 bases from J, with 20 bases between. Germline loops: CDR1 SNHLY, CDR2 FYNNEI. The CDR3 region is CASRAIEGLRNEQYF. DNA for the CDR3: TGTGCCAGCAGAGCTATCGAGGGGTTAAGGAACGAGCAGTACTTC.